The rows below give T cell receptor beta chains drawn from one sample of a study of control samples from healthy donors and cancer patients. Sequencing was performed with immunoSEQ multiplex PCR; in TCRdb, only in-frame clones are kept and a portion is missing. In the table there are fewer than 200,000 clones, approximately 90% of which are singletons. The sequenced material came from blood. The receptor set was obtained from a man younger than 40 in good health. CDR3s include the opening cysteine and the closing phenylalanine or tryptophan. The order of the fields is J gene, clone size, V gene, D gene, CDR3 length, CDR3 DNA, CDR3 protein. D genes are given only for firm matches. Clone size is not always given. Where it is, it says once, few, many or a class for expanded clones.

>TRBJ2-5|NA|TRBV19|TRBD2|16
TGTGCCAGTAGTATAGAGGTGGCTAGCGGGTTGGAGACCCAGTACTTC
CASSIEVASGLETQYF
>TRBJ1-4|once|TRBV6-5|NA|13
TGTGCCAGCCACGGGGTCATTGGCGAAAAACTGTTTTTT
CASHGVIGEKLFF
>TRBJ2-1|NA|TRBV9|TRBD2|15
TGTGCCAGTAGCGTTCCGTCTAGCGGTCTGAATGAGCAGTTCTTC
CASSVPSSGLNEQFF
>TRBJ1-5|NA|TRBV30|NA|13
TGTGCCTGGAGTATCCGGGACCTTCAGCCCCAGCATTTT
CAWSIRDLQPQHF
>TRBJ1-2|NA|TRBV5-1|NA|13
TGCGCCAGCAGCATACCCCCTGACTATGGCTACACCTTC
CASSIPPDYGYTF
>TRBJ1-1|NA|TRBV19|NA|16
TGTGCCAGTAGTGATCTACAGGTCCCACCGAACACTGAAGCTTTCTTT
CASSDLQVPPNTEAFF
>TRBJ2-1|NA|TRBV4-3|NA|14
TGCGCCAGCAGCCGCAGGGGGGGGGCCGATGAGCAGTTCTTC
CASSRRGGADEQFF
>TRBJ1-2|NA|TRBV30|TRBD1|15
TGTGCCTGGAGTGTATCAAAGGGGGCTCACTATGGCTACACCTTC
CAWSVSKGAHYGYTF
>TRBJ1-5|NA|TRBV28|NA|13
TGTGCCAGCAGTTACGGATTCAATCAGCCCCAGCATTTT
CASSYGFNQPQHF
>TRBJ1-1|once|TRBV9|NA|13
TGTGCCAGCAGCGCGAGTATGAACACTGAAGCTTTCTTT
CASSASMNTEAFF
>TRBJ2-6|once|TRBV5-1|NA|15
TGCGCCAGCAGCCGTGATCCCTCTGGGGCCAACGTCCTGACTTTC
CASSRDPSGANVLTF
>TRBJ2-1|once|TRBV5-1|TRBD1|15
TGCGCCAGCAGCCAAGACAGGGCCGCTTACAATGAGCAGTTCTTC
CASSQDRAAYNEQFF
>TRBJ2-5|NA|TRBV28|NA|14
TGTGCCAGCAGTTTATGGGCCAGCCAAGAGACCCAGTACTTC
CASSLWASQETQYF
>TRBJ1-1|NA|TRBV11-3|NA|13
TGTGCCAGCAGCTTAGATGCCCAAAGCTCAGCTTTCTTT
CASSLDAQSSAFF
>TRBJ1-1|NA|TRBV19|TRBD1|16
TGTGCCAGTAGTATAGATCTGGAGGGGGCGGAGACTGAAGCTTTCTTT
CASSIDLEGAETEAFF
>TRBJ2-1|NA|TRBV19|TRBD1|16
TGTGCCAGTAGTCTCAGGCGGACAGGATCCTATATGGAGCAGTTCTTC
CASSLRRTGSYMEQFF
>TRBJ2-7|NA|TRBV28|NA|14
TGTGCCAGCAGTTTTGAGGGTTCTTATAGCGGGCAGTACTTC
CASSFEGSYSGQYF
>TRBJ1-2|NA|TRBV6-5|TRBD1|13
TGTGCCAGCGCCTCCGGGACAGATCGTGGCTACACCTTC
CASASGTDRGYTF
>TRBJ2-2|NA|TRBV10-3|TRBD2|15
TGTGCCATCCCGGGCGCAGCGGGATTGGCCGGGGAGCTGTTTTTT
CAIPGAAGLAGELFF
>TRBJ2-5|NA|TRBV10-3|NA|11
TGTGCCATCAGCGACCAAGAGACCCAGTACTTC
CAISDQETQYF
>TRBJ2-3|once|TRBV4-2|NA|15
TGTGCCAGCAGCCAAGTAGCGTCTAGCACAGATACGCAGTATTTT
CASSQVASSTDTQYF
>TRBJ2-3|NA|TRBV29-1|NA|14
TGCAGCGTTGACCGGGGCGGGGGCACAGATACGCAGTATTTT
CSVDRGGGTDTQYF
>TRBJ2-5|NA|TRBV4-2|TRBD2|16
TGTGCCAGCAGCCAAGCGCTAGCGGGGGGGCCGGAGACCCAGTACTTC
CASSQALAGGPETQYF
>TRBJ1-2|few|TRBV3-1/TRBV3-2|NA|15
TGTGCCAGCAGCCAAGATCTAAGAAGCTACTATGGCTACACCTTC
CASSQDLRSYYGYTF
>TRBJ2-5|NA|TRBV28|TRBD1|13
TGTGCCAGCAGACAGGGGGCGGAAGAGACCCAGTACTTC
CASRQGAEETQYF
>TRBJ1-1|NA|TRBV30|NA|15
TGTGCCTGGAATCGTAATAGGGGTGATATCACTGAAGCTTTCTTT
CAWNRNRGDITEAFF
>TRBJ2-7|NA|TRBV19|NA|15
TGTGCCAGTAGTCCAAGTCCCGGGGACTCCTACGAGCAGTACTTC
CASSPSPGDSYEQYF
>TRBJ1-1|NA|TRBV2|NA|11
TGTGCCAGCAGTGAATACACTGAAGCTTTCTTT
CASSEYTEAFF
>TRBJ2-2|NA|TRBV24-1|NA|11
TGTGCCACCAGTTCGTCCGGGGAGCTGTTTTTT
CATSSSGELFF
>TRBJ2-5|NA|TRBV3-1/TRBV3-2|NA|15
TGTGCCAGCAGCCAAGATCCCGCGAGAAAGGAGACCCAGTACTTC
CASSQDPARKETQYF
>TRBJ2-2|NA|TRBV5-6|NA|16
TGTGCCAGCAGTGGGGTCGGACAGATGAACACCGGGGAGCTGTTTTTT
CASSGVGQMNTGELFF
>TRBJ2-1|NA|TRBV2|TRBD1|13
TGTGCCAGCACCGGACAGGGGGCGTGGGAGCAGTTCTTC
CASTGQGAWEQFF
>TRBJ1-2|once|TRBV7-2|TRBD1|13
TGTGCCAGCCGGACAGGGGGCTGGTATGGCTACACCTTC
CASRTGGWYGYTF
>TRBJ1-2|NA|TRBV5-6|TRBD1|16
TGTGCCAGCAGCACCGGACAGGGAAGGTACCACTATGGCTACACCTTC
CASSTGQGRYHYGYTF
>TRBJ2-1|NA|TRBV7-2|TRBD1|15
TGTGCCAGCAGCCCCAGAGGGACAGGGTACAATGAGCAGTTCTTC
CASSPRGTGYNEQFF
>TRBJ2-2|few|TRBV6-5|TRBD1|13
TGTGCCTCCGACAGGGGGAACACCGGGGAGCTGTTTTTT
CASDRGNTGELFF
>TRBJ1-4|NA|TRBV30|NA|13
TGTGCCTGGAGACGGAGGGGGAGTGAAAAACTGTTTTTT
CAWRRRGSEKLFF
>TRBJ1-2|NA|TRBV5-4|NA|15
TGTGCCAGCAGCTTTTTTGGTTCAGCTAACTATGGCTACACCTTC
CASSFFGSANYGYTF
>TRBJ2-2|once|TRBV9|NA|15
TGTGCCAGCAGCGTAGCTAGGGTGAACACCGGGGAGCTGTTTTTT
CASSVARVNTGELFF
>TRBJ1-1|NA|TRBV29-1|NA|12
TGCAGCGTTGACAGGGCAAACACTGAAGCTTTCTTT
CSVDRANTEAFF
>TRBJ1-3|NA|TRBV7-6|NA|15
TGTGCCAGCAGTCTCGGGGCGGGGGGGCTCCACACCATATATTTT
CASSLGAGGLHTIYF
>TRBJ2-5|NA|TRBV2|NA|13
TGTGCCAGCAGTGGAGGTGGGGGGGCCCCCCAGTACTTC
CASSGGGGAPQYF
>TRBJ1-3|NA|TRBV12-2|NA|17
TGTGCAAGTCGCCTCCCCAACAGGGAAAACTCTGGAAACACCATATATTTT
CASRLPNRENSGNTIYF
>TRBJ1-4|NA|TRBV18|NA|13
TGTGCCAGCTCACCAATAGAAAGGGAAAAACTGTTTTTT
CASSPIEREKLFF